One and the same sample provided the 28 T cell receptor beta chains below, sequenced in a study of T cells in women clearing cervical HPV infection. Repertoires were generated with immunoSEQ multiplex PCR, while TCRdb's copy carries only in-frame clones and drops some. This sample's table reports around 23,000 clones. The specimen was blood buffy coat. All receptors derive from a woman aged 18-70 years with a cervical HPV16 infection that either progressed to CIN3+ or cleared (not recorded which).

As concerns this clone: Sequencing ends 3 residues short of the CDR3 end; the germline J gene provides the rest. The chain has TRBV14 and TRBJ2-1, with TRBD1 matching over 10 bases. The V segment lost 4 bases and the J segment 7 bases; nucleotides outside the gene matches: 10. Germline V gives CDR1 SGHDN, CDR2 FVKESK. There are 16 residues in the CDR3. The CDR3 bases that were read are TGTGCCAGCAGCCGACCGCCGGGACAGGGGTATAATGAG. This codes for CASSRPPGQGYNE. The entire CDR3 sequence reads CASSRPPGQGYNEQFF.

Details on this clone: The read terminates 3 residues before the CDR3 end, so the remaining end is supplied by the germline J gene. J is TRBJ2-3 and V is TRBV6-4; 11 bases match TRBD2. The V gene's germline CDR1 is MRHNA and CDR2 SNTAGT. The V and J ends lost 3 bases and 2 bases, in that order; junction bases with no gene match: 1. The CDR3 covers 15 residues. The CDR3 protein is CASSELAGDTDTQYF. Incomplete CDR3 DNA: TGTGCCAGCAGTGAACTAGCGGGGGACACAGATACG.

Turning to this clone: The read is 3 residues too short to cover the CDR3 end, so that end is filled in from the germline J gene. The chain has TRBV7-2 and TRBJ1-1; 7 bases are a match to TRBD1. Germline V gene data show CDR1 as SGHTA and CDR2 as FQGNSA. With V trimmed by 5 bases and J by 1 base, 4 bases remained unmatched. CDR3 length: 14 amino acids. The CDR3 sequence: CASSPGTANTEAFF. CDR3 bases read: TGTGCCAGCAGCCCAGGGACAGCGAACACTGAA.

CDR3 DNA (partial): TGCGCCAGCAGCCCGGACAGGGAGTCCAATGAG. Translation gives CASSPDRESNE. The full-length CDR3 reads as CASSPDRESNEQFF. The genes are TRBV5-1 and TRBJ2-1, with 8 bases lining up with TRBD1. The CDR3 is cut off 3 residues early in the read; its end comes from the germline J gene. Germline lookup yields CDR1 SGHRS and CDR2 YFSETQ. The CDR3 is made up of 14 amino acids. The ends lost 4 bases at V and 6 bases at J; junction bases unmatched: 6. The variable domain in full, completed from reference TRBV5-1 and TRBJ2-1, reads KAGVTQTPRYLIKTRGQQVTLSCSPISGHRSVSWYQQTPGQGLQFLFEYFSETQRNKGNFPGRFSGRQFSNSRSEMNVSTLELGDSALYLCASSPDRESNEQFFGPGTRLTVL.

On this clone: The CDR3 is cut off 3 residues early in the read; its end comes from the germline J gene. The chain joins TRBV7-6 to TRBJ2-5; 14 bases map to TRBD2. The CDR3 spans 17 residues. Germline assignment: CDR1 SGHVS and CDR2 FNYEAQ. Germline trimming cut 5 bases from V and 4 bases from J; bases unmatched to any gene: 9. The sequenced part of the CDR3 DNA is TGTGCCAGCAGCGGTCGACTAGCGGGAGGGCTTGTAGAGACC. It yields the protein CASSGRLAGGLVET. The full CDR3 protein is CASSGRLAGGLVETQYF.

On this clone: The CDR3 extends 3 residues past the end of the read, so its final part is completed from the germline J gene. The same CDR3 arises from other DNA sequences in this sample as well. The chain has TRBV2 and TRBJ1-2; D is unresolved. V lost 8 bases and J 1 base, leaving 5 bases between the germline ends. CDR3 length: 11 amino acids. Germline CDR1 reads SNHLY; CDR2 reads FYNNEI. CDR3 residues: CASAGNYGYTF. The part of the CDR3 DNA that was read is TGTGCCAGCGCGGGTAACTATGGC.

Turning to this clone: Read data end 3 residues before the CDR3 end; the end is taken from the germline J gene. The chain combines TRBV5-5 with TRBJ1-2; maybe TRBD1 (5 bases). Germline lookup yields CDR1 SGHKS and CDR2 YYEKEE (reference sequence). CDR3 length: 13 amino acids. The V and J ends lost 2 bases and 2 bases respectively, with 7 bases between them. The part of the CDR3 DNA that was read is TGTGCCAGCAGCTTCCAGGGAAACTATGGC. It codes for CASSFQGNYG. The entire CDR3 protein reads CASSFQGNYGYTF.

With respect to this clone: Coverage ceases 3 residues before the CDR3 finishes, and the germline J gene fills in the end. The rearrangement links TRBV29-1 to TRBJ1-1; D perhaps matches TRBD1 (5 bases). The CDR3 sequence is 13 residues long. Germline V lookup: CDR1 SQVTM, CDR2 ANQGSEA. The V end was cut by 4 bases, the J end by 3 bases, with 12 bases between. This CDR3 reads CSVGWGGDTEAFF. Partial CDR3 DNA: TGCAGCGTTGGCTGGGGCGGGGACACTGAA.

Turning to this clone: The read stops 3 residues short of the end of the CDR3; the missing end is completed from the germline J gene. The rearrangement joins TRBV29-1 to TRBJ2-3, with TRBD2 identical over 10 bases. The ends lost 7 bases at V and 2 bases at J; junction bases unmatched: 18. The CDR3 spans 18 residues. Germline loops: CDR1 SQVTM, CDR2 ANQGSEA. The CDR3 sequence: CSGKGRASGGPNTDTQYF. Partial CDR3 DNA: TGCAGCGGCAAAGGTCGGGCTAGCGGGGGACCGAACACAGATACG.

CDR3 loop: CASSRAPGTYEQYF. Partial CDR3 DNA: TGTGCCAGCAGTCGGGCCCCGGGGACCTACGAG. This chain joins TRBV6-2 or TRBV6-3 and TRBJ2-7; TRBD2 is a possible D gene (5 bases). The read falls 3 residues short of the CDR3 end, and the missing part is taken from the germline J gene. Trimming removed 5 bases from V and 2 bases from J, with 13 bases in between. In germline, CDR1 is MNHEY, CDR2 SVGEGT. There are 14 residues in the CDR3.

Details on this clone: The read stops 3 residues short of the end of the CDR3; the missing end is completed from the germline J gene. This chain connects TRBV20-1 to TRBJ1-6; D gene ambiguous. CDR1 DFQATT and CDR2 SNEGSKA come from the germline V gene (reference sequence). Between the trimmed V and J ends, which lost 1 base and 1 base, there was a span of 11 bases. This CDR3 is 16 amino acids long. CDR3 protein: CSARVGVVSYNSPLHF. Incomplete CDR3 DNA: TGCAGTGCTAGAGTCGGGGTAGTATCCTATAATTCACCC.

To note about this clone: The read ends 3 residues shy of where the CDR3 ends; the end is completed using the germline J gene. The chain joins TRBV5-1 to TRBJ1-6; TRBD1 matches at 8 bases. Germline trimming cut 4 bases from V and 7 bases from J; bases unmatched to any gene: 4. CDR1 SGHRS and CDR2 YFSETQ come from the germline V gene. The CDR3 is 14 amino acids. The CDR3 bases that were read are TGCGCCAGCAGCCTTCGACAGGGGAATTCACCC. The encoded protein is CASSLRQGNSP. The entire CDR3 sequence reads CASSLRQGNSPLHF.

Remarks on this clone: The CDR3 end is not reached by the read, which stops 3 residues before it; the germline J gene fills it in. The chain links TRBV20-1 to TRBJ2-7; TRBD2 might be the D (5 bases). The germline V gene has CDR1 DFQATT and CDR2 SNEGSKA (reference sequence). There are 13 residues in the CDR3. Trimming took 3 bases from V and 4 from J, leaving 13 bases between them. Incomplete CDR3 DNA: TGCAGTGCTAGGCCCAGCGGAACGTACGAG. Protein sequence: CSARPSGTYE. The entire CDR3 is CSARPSGTYEQYF.

Regarding this clone: The CDR3 end is not reached by the read, which stops 3 residues before it; the germline J gene fills it in. The V and J genes are TRBV4-2 and TRBJ2-2; D might be TRBD2 (5 bases). The V and J ends lost 1 base and 6 bases respectively, with 12 bases between them. The CDR3 is 15 residues long. CDR1 and CDR2 (germline): LGHNA, YNFKEQ. The DNA read from the CDR3 is TGTGCCAGCAGCCAAGTTTTAGCGTTTGCCGGGGAG. Protein product: CASSQVLAFAGE. The whole CDR3 sequence reads CASSQVLAFAGELFF.

Turning to this clone: The read terminates 3 residues before the CDR3 end, so the remaining end is supplied by the germline J gene. J is TRBJ2-3 and V is TRBV29-1, with TRBD1 as a possible D gene (6 bases). The CDR3 sequence is 13 residues long. Trimming pared 5 bases from V and 2 bases from J, leaving 11 bases between. The germline V gene has CDR1 SQVTM and CDR2 ANQGSEA. The sequenced CDR3 bases are TGCAGCGTTTCGACAGGAATCACAGATACG. As protein: CSVSTGITDT. The whole CDR3 sequence reads CSVSTGITDTQYF.

Of note for this clone: With the read ending 3 residues before the CDR3 end, the germline J gene is used to fill in that end. The rearrangement joins TRBV29-1 to TRBJ1-1, with TRBD1 as a possible D gene (5 bases). The ends were cut back, 5 bases at V and 1 base at J, with 26 bases in the middle. The CDR3 totals 18 residues. Germline V gives CDR1 SQVTM, CDR2 ANQGSEA. The CDR3 protein is CSVRGTNSAVGKNTEAFF. CDR3 DNA (partial): TGCAGCGTTCGCGGGACTAACTCGGCCGTAGGCAAGAACACTGAA.

As to this clone: The read comes to an end 3 residues before the CDR3 does, leaving the germline J gene to fill in the end. The chain recombines TRBV10-2 with TRBJ2-5; the D gene is possibly TRBD2 (5 bases). Germline V gene sequence: CDR1 WSHSY, CDR2 SAAADI. The CDR3 is 14 residues long. Trimming pared 6 bases from V and 5 bases from J, leaving 16 bases between. The part of the CDR3 DNA that was read is TGCGCCAGCAGGGTGGGCAGGCGGGTCGAGACC. Encoded protein: CASRVGRRVET. The CDR3 as a whole reads CASRVGRRVETQYF.

Details on this clone: The read terminates 3 residues before the CDR3 end, so the remaining end is supplied by the germline J gene. The chain is built from TRBV20-1 and TRBJ2-1; TRBD1 agrees at 7 bases. This CDR3 spans 16 amino acids. After removal of 2 bases from V and 7 bases from J, the junction contained 14 bases not matched to a gene. CDR1 is DFQATT, CDR2 SNEGSKA, per germline (reference sequence). The CDR3 region is CSARWGANRGVNEQFF. The sequenced CDR3 bases are TGCAGTGCTAGATGGGGCGCTAACAGGGGAGTTAATGAG.

On this clone itself: The read comes to an end 3 residues before the CDR3 does, leaving the germline J gene to fill in the end. The chain uses TRBV30 and TRBJ1-2; 7 positions agree with TRBD1. The CDR3 has 14 residues. CDR1 is GTSNPN, CDR2 SVGIG, per germline (reference sequence). V was pared by 3 bases and J by 4 bases, with 8 bases of the junction left unmatched. CDR3: CAWRTGSSGYGYTF. The sequenced part of the CDR3 DNA is TGTGCCTGGAGGACAGGGTCTTCAGGCTATGGC.

About this clone: The observed sequence ends 3 residues before the CDR3 terminus, with the missing tail filled in from the germline J gene. V is TRBV20-1 and J is TRBJ2-7; 8 positions match TRBD2. Germline-derived CDR1 and CDR2 are DFQATT and SNEGSKA (reference sequence). This CDR3 comprises 15 residues. Trimming at V came to 3 bases and at J to 6 bases, leaving 13 bases not matched to a gene. The DNA read from the CDR3 is TGCAGTGCTAGTAAAGCGGGAGCGTCCCCCGGCGAG. Translation: CSASKAGASPGE. The entire CDR3 reads CSASKAGASPGEQYF.

Remarks on this clone: The missing CDR3 end, 3 residues past where the read stops, is filled in from the germline J gene. The gene calls are TRBV7-2 and TRBJ2-7; the D gene is possibly TRBD1 (5 bases). This CDR3 region has 14 residues. V was cut by 1 base and J by 5 bases, with 12 bases left in between. From germline, CDR1 is SGHTA and CDR2 FQGNSA. This chain's CDR3 is CASSLVKGHHEQYF. The CDR3 DNA, read in part, is TGTGCCAGCAGCTTAGTGAAGGGGCACCACGAG.

Of note for this clone: The DNA ends 3 residues before the CDR3 does, and the rest of the CDR3 is filled in from the germline J gene. The V call is TRBV5-4, the J call TRBJ2-7, with 9 bases lining up with TRBD2. The CDR3 sequence is 15 residues long. The V gene end was trimmed by 0 bases and the J gene end by 2 bases; junction bases not matched to a gene: 3. Germline CDR1 SGHNT, CDR2 YYREEE (reference sequence). CDR3 sequence: CASSLVSGGTYEQYF. The CDR3 bases that were read are TGTGCCAGCAGCTTGGTAAGCGGGGGGACCTACGAG. The variable domain in full, with the rest retrieved from reference TRBV5-4 and TRBJ2-7, is ETGVTQSPTHLIKTRGQQVTLRCSSQSGHNTVSWYQQALGQGPQFIFQYYREEENGRGNFPPRFSGLQFPNYSSELNVNALELDDSALYLCASSLVSGGTYEQYFGPGTRLTVT.

CDR3 bases read: TGTGCCAGCATAAAGGGGGACCCTAGGCCCGGGGAG. It codes for CASIKGDPRPGE. The complete CDR3 protein is CASIKGDPRPGELFF. The rearrangement uses TRBV2 and TRBJ2-2; perhaps TRBD1 as D (6 bases). The read ends 3 residues shy of where the CDR3 ends; the end is completed using the germline J gene. CDR1 and CDR2 from the germline V gene are SNHLY and FYNNEI. V was clipped by 7 bases and J by 6 bases, with 18 bases between them. CDR3 length: 15 amino acids.

Note on this clone: The sequenced fragment ends 3 residues before the CDR3 boundary, so the rest is inferred from the germline J gene. This chain links TRBV7-9 with TRBJ1-1; maybe TRBD1 (6 bases). V lost 3 bases and J lost 0, with 11 bases in between. Looked up from germline, CDR1 is SEHNR and CDR2 is FQNEAQ (reference sequence). The CDR3 is 15 amino acids. The CDR3 spells CASSFPGQMNTEAFF. Partial CDR3 DNA: TGTGCCAGCAGCTTTCCGGGACAAATGAACACTGAA.

As to this clone: The read falls 3 residues short of the CDR3 end, and the missing part is taken from the germline J gene. This sequence joins TRBV7-6 and TRBJ1-6, with 8 bases identical to TRBD1. Germline V gives CDR1 SGHVS, CDR2 FNYEAQ. The CDR3 has 15 amino acids. The trim removed 5 bases at V and 9 bases at J, leaving 9 bases unmatched. The CDR3 loop is CASSQEQGVRSPLHF. The sequenced part of the CDR3 DNA is TGTGCCAGCAGCCAAGAACAGGGGGTACGTTCACCC.

By frequency, this clone is medium-sized. The part of the CDR3 DNA that was read is TGTGCCAGCTCAACAGGGGGTCACGGGGTTGAG. Its protein is CASSTGGHGVE. The CDR3 reads in full as CASSTGGHGVEQFF. The chain links TRBV18 to TRBJ2-1, with TRBD1 matching 8 bases. The CDR3 extends 3 residues past the end of the read, so its final part is completed from the germline J gene. This CDR3 comprises 14 residues. The germline CDR1 and CDR2 sequences are KGHSH and LQKENI. The trim removed 5 bases at V and 9 bases at J, leaving 9 bases unmatched. Filled out from reference TRBV18 and TRBJ2-1, the complete variable domain reads NAGVMQNPRHLVRRRGQEARLRCSPMKGHSHVYWYRQLPEEGLKFMVYLQKENIIDESGMPKERFSAEFPKEGPSILRIQQVVRGDSAAYFCASSTGGHGVEQFFGPGTRLTVL.

As concerns this clone: Read sequence stops 3 residues before the CDR3 end, and the germline J gene provides the missing end. The rearrangement links TRBV4-1 to TRBJ2-3; 8 bases line up with TRBD2. The V and J ends lost 1 base and 6 bases, in that order; junction bases with no gene match: 9. CDR1 MGHRA and CDR2 YSYEKL come from the germline V gene. The CDR3 spans 16 residues. CDR3 DNA, as far as it was read: TGCGCCAGCAGCCAAGTCGGGGGGGATGTTTCGGATACG. Translating gives CASSQVGGDVSDT. The entire CDR3 is CASSQVGGDVSDTQYF.

As for this clone: The CDR3 end falls 3 residues outside the read, so it is completed with the germline J gene. The chain recombines TRBV24-1 with TRBJ2-1, with a possible D match to TRBD1 (6 bases). This CDR3 spans 12 amino acids. CDR1 is KGHDR and CDR2 is SFDVKD in the germline V gene. V was cut by 4 bases and J by 8 bases, with 8 bases left in between. The sequenced part of the CDR3 DNA is TGTGCCACCAGTGACCACAGGGATGAG. Amino acids: CATSDHRDE. The whole CDR3 protein reads CATSDHRDEQFF.